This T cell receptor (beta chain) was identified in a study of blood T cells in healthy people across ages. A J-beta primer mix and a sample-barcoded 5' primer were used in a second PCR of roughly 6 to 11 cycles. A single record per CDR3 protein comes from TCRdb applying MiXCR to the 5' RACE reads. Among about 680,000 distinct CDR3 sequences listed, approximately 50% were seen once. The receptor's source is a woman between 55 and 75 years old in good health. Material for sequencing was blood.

The DNA for the CDR3 is TGCAGTGCTAGAGAAAACGTGGGTCAGCCCCAGCATTTT. Its translation is CSARENVGQPQHF. The chain uses TRBV20-1 and TRBJ1-5; D uncertain. This CDR3 has 13 amino acids. CDR1 is DFQATT and CDR2 is SNEGSKA in the germline V gene (reference sequence). The V end was cut by 0 bases, the J end by 6 bases, with 9 bases between.